This paragraph covers one T cell receptor beta chain sequence. What it recognizes is unknown. These data come from a study of shared clonotypes between healthy human individuals. Generated by immunoSEQ multiplex PCR, the TCRdb table keeps only in-frame clones and is missing some. The table has approximately 2.5 million clones, roughly 93% seen once; the top ten hold about 0.38%. Whole-study results and caveats: Naive CD4 clonotype sharing across four donors was approximately 5%. Compared with memory subsets, naive subsets generally had larger estimated richness.

Trimming stripped 2 bases from V and 4 bases from J, with 11 bases between. The germline gives CDR1 MNHNS, CDR2 SASEGT. This CDR3 contains 14 residues. J is TRBJ1-2 and V is TRBV6-1; a possible D gene is TRBD1 (5 bases). Sequenced sample: naive CD4+ T cells from PBMCs. Subset: CD45RA+ positively selected. The TCR comes from a man between 18 and 35 years old in good health. Some clones in this sample may be carry-over from other donors' samples. Here the CDR3 reads CASSERLGTYGYTF. Written as DNA, the CDR3 is TGTGCCAGCAGTGAACGGTTAGGGACCTATGGCTACACCTTC.